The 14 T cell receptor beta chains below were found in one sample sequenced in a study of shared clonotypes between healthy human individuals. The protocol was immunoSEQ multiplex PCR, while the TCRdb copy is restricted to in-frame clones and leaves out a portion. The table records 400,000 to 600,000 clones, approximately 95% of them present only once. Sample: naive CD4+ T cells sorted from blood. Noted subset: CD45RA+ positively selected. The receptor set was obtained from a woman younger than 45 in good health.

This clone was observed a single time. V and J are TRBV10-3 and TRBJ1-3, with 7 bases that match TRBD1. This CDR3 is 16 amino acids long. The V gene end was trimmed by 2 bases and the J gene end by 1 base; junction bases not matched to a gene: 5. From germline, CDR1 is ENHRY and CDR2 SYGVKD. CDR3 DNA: TGTGCCATCAGTGAGACCCAGACAGGGTCTGGAAACACCATATATTTT. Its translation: CAISETQTGSGNTIYF.

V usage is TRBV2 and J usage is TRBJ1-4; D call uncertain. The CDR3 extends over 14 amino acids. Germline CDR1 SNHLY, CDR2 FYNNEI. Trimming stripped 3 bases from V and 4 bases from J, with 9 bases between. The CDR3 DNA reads TGTGCCAGCAGTGATGGGCGGTTTAATGAAAAACTGTTTTTT. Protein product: CASSDGRFNEKLFF.

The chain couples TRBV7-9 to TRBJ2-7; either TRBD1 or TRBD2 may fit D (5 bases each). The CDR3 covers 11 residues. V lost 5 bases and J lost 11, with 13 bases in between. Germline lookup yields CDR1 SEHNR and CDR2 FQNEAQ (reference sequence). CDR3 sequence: CASSRDPLEYF. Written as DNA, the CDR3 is TGTGCCAGCAGCCGGGACCCTCTGGAGTACTTC.

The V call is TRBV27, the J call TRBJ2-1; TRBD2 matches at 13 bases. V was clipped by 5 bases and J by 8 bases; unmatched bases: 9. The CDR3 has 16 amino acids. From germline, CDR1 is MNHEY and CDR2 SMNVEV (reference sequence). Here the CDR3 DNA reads TGTGCCAGCAGTAGAAGGACTAGCGGGAGTACCCATGAGCAGTTCTTC. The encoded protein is CASSRRTSGSTHEQFF.

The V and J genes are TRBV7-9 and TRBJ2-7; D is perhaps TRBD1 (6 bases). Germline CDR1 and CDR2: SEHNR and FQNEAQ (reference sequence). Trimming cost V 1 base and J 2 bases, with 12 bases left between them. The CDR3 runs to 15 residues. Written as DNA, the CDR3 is TGTGCCAGCAGCTTAGTCTTGGACAGCCCCTACGAGCAGTACTTC. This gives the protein CASSLVLDSPYEQYF.

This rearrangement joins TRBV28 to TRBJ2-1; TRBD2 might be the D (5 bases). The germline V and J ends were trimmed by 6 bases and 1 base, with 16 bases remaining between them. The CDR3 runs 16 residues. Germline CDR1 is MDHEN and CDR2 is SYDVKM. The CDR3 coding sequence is TGTGCCAGCAGCCCGTACGGGGTAACATCCTACAATGAGCAGTTCTTC. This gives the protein CASSPYGVTSYNEQFF.

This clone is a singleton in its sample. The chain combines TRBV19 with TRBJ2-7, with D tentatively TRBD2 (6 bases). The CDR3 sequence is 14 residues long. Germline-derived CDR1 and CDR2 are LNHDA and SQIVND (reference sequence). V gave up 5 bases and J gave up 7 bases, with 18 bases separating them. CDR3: CASSGPFGGSEQYF. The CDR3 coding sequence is TGTGCCAGTAGTGGCCCCTTTGGGGGGAGTGAGCAGTACTTC.

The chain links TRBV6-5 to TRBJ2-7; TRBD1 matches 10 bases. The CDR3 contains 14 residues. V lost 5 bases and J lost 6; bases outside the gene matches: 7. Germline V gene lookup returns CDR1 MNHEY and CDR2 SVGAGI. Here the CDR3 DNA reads TGTGCCAGCAGTGGCGACAGGGGGCTGGGCGAGCAGTACTTC. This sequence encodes CASSGDRGLGEQYF.

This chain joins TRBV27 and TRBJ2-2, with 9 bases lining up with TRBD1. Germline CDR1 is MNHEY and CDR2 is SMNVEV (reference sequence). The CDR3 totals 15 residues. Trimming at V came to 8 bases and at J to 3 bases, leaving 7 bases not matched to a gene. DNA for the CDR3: TGTGCCAGCGCGCCCGGGACAGGGTACACCGGGGAGCTGTTTTTT. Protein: CASAPGTGYTGELFF.

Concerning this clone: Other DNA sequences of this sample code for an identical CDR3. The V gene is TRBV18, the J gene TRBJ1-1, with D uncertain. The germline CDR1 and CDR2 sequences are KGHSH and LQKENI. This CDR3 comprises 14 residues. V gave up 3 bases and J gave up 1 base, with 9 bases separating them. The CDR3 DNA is TGTGCCAGCTCACCGGGCACGGGGAACACTGAAGCTTTCTTT. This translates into CASSPGTGNTEAFF.

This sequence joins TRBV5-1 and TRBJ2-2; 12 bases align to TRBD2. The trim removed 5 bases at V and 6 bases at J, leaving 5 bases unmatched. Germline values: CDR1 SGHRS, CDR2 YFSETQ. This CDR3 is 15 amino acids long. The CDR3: CASRETSGSSGELFF. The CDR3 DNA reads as TGCGCCAGCAGGGAGACTAGCGGGAGCTCCGGGGAGCTGTTTTTT.

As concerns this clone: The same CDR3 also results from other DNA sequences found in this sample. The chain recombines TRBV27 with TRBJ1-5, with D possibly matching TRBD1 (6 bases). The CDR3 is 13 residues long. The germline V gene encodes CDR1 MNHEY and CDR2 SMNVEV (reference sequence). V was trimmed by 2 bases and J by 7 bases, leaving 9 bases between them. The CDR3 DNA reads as TGTGCCAGCAGTTTACAGGGGACCCAGCCCCAGCATTTT. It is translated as CASSLQGTQPQHF.

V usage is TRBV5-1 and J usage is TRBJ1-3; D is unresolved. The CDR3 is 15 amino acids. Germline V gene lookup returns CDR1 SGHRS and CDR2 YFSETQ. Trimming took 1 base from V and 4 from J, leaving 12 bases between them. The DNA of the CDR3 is TGCGCCAGCAGCTTGAGTCAGCTTAACGGAAACACCATATATTTT. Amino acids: CASSLSQLNGNTIYF.

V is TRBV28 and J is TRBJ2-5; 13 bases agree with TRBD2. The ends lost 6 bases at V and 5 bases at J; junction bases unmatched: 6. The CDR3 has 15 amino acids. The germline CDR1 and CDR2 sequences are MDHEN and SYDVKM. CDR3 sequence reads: CASRRTSGRLETQYF. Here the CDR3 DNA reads TGTGCCAGCAGAAGGACTAGCGGGAGATTGGAGACCCAGTACTTC.